This T cell receptor (beta chain) was retrieved from a study of cytomegalovirus exposure and HLA in healthy donors. Use of 60 Vbeta and 13 Jbeta primers characterized the PCR. The data were produced by immunoSEQ multiplex PCR, yet TCRdb's version contains in-frame clones alone and is incomplete. The profile shows over 45,000 clones, roughly four fifths of them singletons. CDR3 length: 16 residues. In germline, CDR1 is MDHEN, CDR2 SYDVKM. V was shortened by 6 bases and J by 0 bases, with 12 bases between the two germline ends. The chain recombines TRBV28 with TRBJ2-6, with a weak D call TRBD1 (6 bases). The clonotype comes from a boy aged 10-17 years in good health and CMV-seropositive. Material for sequencing was PBMCs. This CDR3 is CASRGDTRSGANVLTF. For the CDR3, the DNA is TGTGCCAGCAGAGGGGACACCCGCTCTGGGGCCAACGTCCTGACTTTC.